This record covers a single T cell receptor (beta chain). The antigen remains undetermined. There are 12 residues in the CDR3. Per germline, CDR1 SSHAT and CDR2 FNYEAQ (reference sequence). This specimen belongs to a study of cytomegalovirus exposure and HLA in healthy donors. Study conclusions and caveats: A missense DCLRE1C variant was associated with V- and J-gene trimming of TCR beta chains in a later analysis, and an independent cohort replicated the association.

The PCR made use of 60 Vbeta and 13 Jbeta primers. Produced via immunoSEQ multiplex PCR; TCRdb's table is partial and in-frame only. This table holds roughly 120,000 clones, more than 70% found once. This TCR derives from a man aged 50-60 years in good health and CMV-seropositive. The sequencing input was PBMCs. This chain joins TRBV7-7 and TRBJ2-5, with D possibly matching TRBD2 (6 bases). CDR3 DNA sequence: TGTGCTAGCGGACACCTAAAAGAGACCCAGTACTTC. Encoded protein: CASGHLKETQYF.